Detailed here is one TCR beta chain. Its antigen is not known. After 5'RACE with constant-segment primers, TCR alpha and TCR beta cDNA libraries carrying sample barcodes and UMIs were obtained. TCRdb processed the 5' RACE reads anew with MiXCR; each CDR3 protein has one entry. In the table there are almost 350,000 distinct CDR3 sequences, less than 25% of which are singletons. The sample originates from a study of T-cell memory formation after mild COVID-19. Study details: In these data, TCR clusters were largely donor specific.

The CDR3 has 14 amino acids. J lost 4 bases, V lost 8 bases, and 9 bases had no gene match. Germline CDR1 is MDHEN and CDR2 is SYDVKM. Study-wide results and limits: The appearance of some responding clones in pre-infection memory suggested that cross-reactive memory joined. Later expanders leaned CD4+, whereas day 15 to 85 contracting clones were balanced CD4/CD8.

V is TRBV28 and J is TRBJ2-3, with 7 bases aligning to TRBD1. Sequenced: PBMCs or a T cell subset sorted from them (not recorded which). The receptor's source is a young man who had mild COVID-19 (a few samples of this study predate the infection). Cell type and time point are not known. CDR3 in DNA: TGTGCCAGCTCCAGGACAGGCTTGGCAGATACGCAGTATTTT. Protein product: CASSRTGLADTQYF.